This TCR beta chain was captured in a study of blood T cell repertoires in COVID-19. Looking at the study overall: From the United States, Italy and Spain came samples of acute and convalescent COVID-19.

While infection was still active, Seattle patients were enrolled and then followed longitudinally. Per the original methods: Amplification of reference gene primers was used by the study to estimate nucleated cell counts. Here immunoSEQ multiplex PCR was the method, and the copy in TCRdb shows in-frame clones only, minus some. The DNA gave D and trimming, while V, J and clone size come from that table. The table records some 270,000 clones, over 75% of them present only once. The V gene end was trimmed by 5 bases and the J gene end by 0 bases; junction bases not matched to a gene: 3. The CDR3 is made up of 15 amino acids. CDR1 is SGHTA, CDR2 FQGTGA, per germline.

The sequenced sample consisted of peripheral blood. The origin of this receptor is a human donor with COVID-19, enrolled during active disease. The donor label of this sample is uncertain. The J gene is TRBJ2-7, the V gene TRBV7-3, with 11 bases matching TRBD1. The CDR3 region is CASSPGTGGSYEQYF. In DNA form, the CDR3 reads TGTGCCAGCAGCCCCGGGACAGGGGGCTCCTACGAGCAGTACTTC.